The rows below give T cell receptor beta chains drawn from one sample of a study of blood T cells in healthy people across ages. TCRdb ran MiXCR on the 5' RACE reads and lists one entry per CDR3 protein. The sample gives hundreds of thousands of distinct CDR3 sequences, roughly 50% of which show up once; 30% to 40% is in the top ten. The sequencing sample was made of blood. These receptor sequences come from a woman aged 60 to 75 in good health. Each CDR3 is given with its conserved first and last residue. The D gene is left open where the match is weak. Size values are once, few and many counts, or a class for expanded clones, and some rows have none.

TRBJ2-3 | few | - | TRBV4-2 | CASSQFFRGTTDTQYF | TGTGCCAGCAGCCAATTTTTCAGGGGCACCACAGATACGCAGTATTTT
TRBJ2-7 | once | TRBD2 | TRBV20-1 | CSARDRVAGTEQYF | TGCAGTGCTAGAGATCGAGTAGCGGGAACCGAGCAGTACTTC
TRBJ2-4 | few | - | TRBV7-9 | CASSLETGIQYF | TGTGCCAGCAGCTTAGAGACAGGCATTCAGTACTTC
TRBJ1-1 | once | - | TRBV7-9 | CASSSRGREPEAFF | TGTGCCAGCAGCTCCCGGGGCAGGGAACCTGAAGCTTTCTTT
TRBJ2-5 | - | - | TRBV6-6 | CASRQGRGETQYF | TGTGCCAGCAGACAGGGTAGGGGAGAGACCCAGTACTTC
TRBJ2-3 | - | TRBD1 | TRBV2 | CASSPNRGTDTQYF | TGTGCCAGCAGTCCAAACAGGGGAACAGATACGCAGTATTTT
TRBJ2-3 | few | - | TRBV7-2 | CASSLRQGVGTDTQYF | TGTGCCAGCAGCTTACGGCAGGGAGTGGGCACAGATACGCAGTATTTT
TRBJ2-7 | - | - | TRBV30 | CAWSVTGFEQYF | TGTGCCTGGAGTGTAACAGGTTTCGAGCAGTACTTC
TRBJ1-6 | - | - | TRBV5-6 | CASSQDPGTSPLHF | TGTGCCAGCAGTCAAGATCCCGGGACTTCCCCCCTCCACTTT
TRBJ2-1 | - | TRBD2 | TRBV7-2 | CASSSRTSGDPRLDNEQFF | TGTGCCAGCAGCTCTAGAACTAGCGGAGACCCTAGACTGGACAATGAGCAGTTCTTC
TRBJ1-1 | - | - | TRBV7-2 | CASSLGATNTEAFF | TGTGCCAGCAGCTTAGGAGCAACGAACACTGAAGCTTTCTTT
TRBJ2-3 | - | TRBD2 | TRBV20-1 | CSGRASGRYTQYF | TGCAGTGGAAGGGCTAGCGGGAGGTATACGCAGTATTTT
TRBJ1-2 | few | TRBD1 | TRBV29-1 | CSVLSDRGIYGYTF | TGCAGCGTTCTTTCGGACAGGGGTATCTATGGCTACACCTTC